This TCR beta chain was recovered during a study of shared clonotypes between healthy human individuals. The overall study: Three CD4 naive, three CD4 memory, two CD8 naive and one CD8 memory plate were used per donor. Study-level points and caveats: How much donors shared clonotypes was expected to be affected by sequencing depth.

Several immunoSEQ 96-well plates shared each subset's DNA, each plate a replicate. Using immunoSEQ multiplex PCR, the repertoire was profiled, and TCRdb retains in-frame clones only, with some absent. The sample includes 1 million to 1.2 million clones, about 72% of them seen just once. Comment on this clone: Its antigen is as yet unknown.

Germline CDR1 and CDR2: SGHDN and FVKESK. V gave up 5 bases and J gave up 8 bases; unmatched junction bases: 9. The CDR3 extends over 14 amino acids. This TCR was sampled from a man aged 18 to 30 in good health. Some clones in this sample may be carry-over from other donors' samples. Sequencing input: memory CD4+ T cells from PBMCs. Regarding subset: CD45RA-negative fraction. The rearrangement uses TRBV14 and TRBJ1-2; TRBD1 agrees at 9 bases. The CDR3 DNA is TGTGCCAGCAGCAGATTGACAGGGGGTAGCGGCTACACCTTC. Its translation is CASSRLTGGSGYTF.